This T cell receptor beta chain was captured in a study of blood T cell repertoires in COVID-19. V shed 4 bases, J shed 1 base, and the junction held 5 bases outside the gene matches. The CDR3 covers 18 residues. Germline assignment: CDR1 MNHNS and CDR2 SASEGT. The table came from immunoSEQ multiplex PCR; TCRdb's copy has only in-frame clones and leaves some out. The repertoire holds more than 70,000 clones, with about 90% as singletons. Specimen: peripheral blood. This clonotype originated in a woman aged 45-65 years in a cohort sampled during active COVID-19. The chain recombines TRBV6-1 with TRBJ2-3; 16 bases fit TRBD2. This chain's CDR3 is CASSVGTSGGARTDTQYF. The CDR3 DNA sequence: TGTGCCAGCAGTGTTGGGACTAGCGGGGGGGCGCGCACAGATACGCAGTATTTT.